What follows are 21 T cell receptor beta chains derived from one specimen sequenced in a study of beta chain features in type 1 diabetes. Expressed TCRB transcripts were sequenced after all isolated RNA was converted to cDNA. Some clones are missing from TCRdb's copy, which holds only in-frame ones; the method was immunoSEQ multiplex PCR. The sample has around 450,000 clones, about 10% seen once. The sample consisted of naive CD4+ T cells from blood. The receptors derive from a woman aged 18-29 years in good health.

This clone came up a few times. The chain links TRBV6-1 to TRBJ1-4; D not resolved. This CDR3 has 13 amino acids. Trimming left V 7 bases short and J 4 bases short, with 10 bases between. The germline CDR1 and CDR2 sequences are MNHNS and SASEGT. CDR3 in amino acids: CASIHRSNEKLFF. DNA of the CDR3: TGTGCCAGCATACACAGAAGTAATGAAAAACTGTTTTTT.

The chain recombines TRBV7-9 with TRBJ1-5; 8 bases are a match to TRBD1. Germline assignment: CDR1 SEHNR and CDR2 FQNEAQ (reference sequence). The CDR3 contains 14 residues. Losses at the gene ends were 5 bases for V and 4 bases for J; bases not matched to a gene: 4. The chain's CDR3 is CASSPDRVNQPQHF. In DNA, the CDR3 is TGTGCCAGCAGCCCGGACAGGGTAAATCAGCCCCAGCATTTT.

This clone was detected a few times. This rearrangement joins TRBV20-1 to TRBJ2-5; D uncertain. CDR1 and CDR2 (germline): DFQATT, SNEGSKA (reference sequence). V shed 3 bases and J shed 6 bases, with 8 bases lying between them. This CDR3 comprises 11 residues. CDR3 DNA sequence: TGCAGTGCTAGTGATATGAAGACCCAGTACTTC. Amino acid sequence: CSASDMKTQYF.

The chain carries TRBV27 and TRBJ2-5; D possibly corresponds to TRBD1 (5 bases). Between the trimmed V and J ends, which lost 1 base and 4 bases, there was a span of 13 bases. CDR3 length: 15 amino acids. CDR1 is MNHEY, CDR2 SMNVEV, per germline (reference sequence). The CDR3 region is CASSLFGRVRETQYF. CDR3 nucleotide sequence: TGTGCCAGCAGTTTATTCGGCAGGGTCAGAGAGACCCAGTACTTC.

The sample holds one count of this clone. The chain recombines TRBV7-9 with TRBJ1-1; perhaps TRBD1 as D (5 bases). The CDR3 loop spans 16 amino acids. Trimming left V 3 bases short and J 0 bases short, with 14 bases between. Germline CDR1 and CDR2: SEHNR and FQNEAQ (reference sequence). CDR3 DNA: TGTGCCAGCAGCTTGGGGGGAAGGCCTTTGAACACTGAAGCTTTCTTT. This encodes CASSLGGRPLNTEAFF.

The chain employs TRBV28 and TRBJ2-7, with TRBD1 as a possible D gene (5 bases). There are 12 residues in the CDR3. The germline V gene encodes CDR1 MDHEN and CDR2 SYDVKM. The CDR3 DNA reads as TGTGCCAGCAGTTTAACCTGGGGCAGCAAGCACGTC. It is translated as CASSLTWGSKHV.

This clone was detected a few times. V is TRBV9 and J is TRBJ2-4, with D possibly TRBD2 on 5 matching bases. CDR1 is SGDLS, CDR2 YYNGEE, per germline. V was trimmed by 2 bases and J by 1 base, leaving 13 bases between them. There are 16 residues in the CDR3. The CDR3 sequence is CASSVSPGGAKNIQYF. Written as DNA, the CDR3 is TGTGCCAGCAGCGTTAGTCCCGGCGGGGCCAAAAACATTCAGTACTTC.

The chain has TRBV5-1 and TRBJ2-7; the D gene is possibly TRBD1 (5 bases). The CDR3 has 14 amino acids. V lost 6 bases and J lost 3, with 16 bases in between. Germline V gene lookup returns CDR1 SGHRS and CDR2 YFSETQ. DNA for the CDR3: TGCGCCAGCACCGGCGGCCTGCAGGGCTACGAGCAGTACTTC. Its translation is CASTGGLQGYEQYF.

The chain employs TRBV9 and TRBJ1-6; TRBD1 matches 8 bases. The CDR3 sequence is 14 residues long. Germline V gene sequence: CDR1 SGDLS, CDR2 YYNGEE. After removal of 4 bases from V and 7 bases from J, the junction contained 4 bases not matched to a gene. The CDR3 DNA is TGTGCCAGCAGCCCCGGACAGGGAAATTCACCCCTCCACTTT. Protein product: CASSPGQGNSPLHF.

This clone occurred a few times. The gene calls are TRBV7-3 and TRBJ2-1; no reliable D call. CDR1 SGHTA and CDR2 FQGTGA come from the germline V gene. The V gene lost 5 bases and the J gene lost 4 bases, with 12 bases spanning the gap. The CDR3 consists of 14 residues. CDR3 loop: CASSPSGLYNEQFF. The CDR3 nucleotides are TGTGCCAGCAGCCCATCCGGGTTGTACAATGAGCAGTTCTTC. Combining the CDR3 with reference TRBV7-3 and TRBJ2-1 gives the whole variable domain GAGVSQTPSNKVTEKGKYVELRCDPISGHTALYWYRQSLGQGPEFLIYFQGTGAADDSGLPNDRFFAVRPEGSVSTLKIQRTERGDSAVYLCASSPSGLYNEQFFGPGTRLTVL.

This CDR3 is CSVDIGAETQYF. CDR3 coding DNA: TGCAGCGTTGATATCGGGGCAGAGACCCAGTACTTC. The J gene is TRBJ2-5, the V gene TRBV29-1, with D perhaps being TRBD1 or TRBD2 (5 bases each). Trimming stripped 3 bases from V and 4 bases from J, with 9 bases between. From germline, CDR1 is SQVTM and CDR2 ANQGSEA. The CDR3 is 12 amino acids.

There are a few counts of this clone. This sequence joins TRBV7-9 and TRBJ2-5; unclear D gene. Germline values: CDR1 SEHNR, CDR2 FQNEAQ (reference sequence). Trimming removed 0 bases at V and 5 bases at J, with 13 bases between. The CDR3 extends over 15 amino acids. The CDR3 DNA is TGTGCCAGCAGCTTAGCGCAGGTTCAGGCTGAGACCCAGTACTTC. This sequence encodes CASSLAQVQAETQYF.

The chain is built from TRBV30 and TRBJ1-1, with D possibly matching TRBD1 (5 bases). The CDR3 sequence is 14 residues long. Germline assignment: CDR1 GTSNPN and CDR2 SVGIG (reference sequence). The V gene lost 4 bases and the J gene lost 1 base, with 13 bases spanning the gap. CDR3 DNA sequence: TGTGCCTGGACCAAGGGACTTACGAACACTGAAGCTTTCTTT. It translates to CAWTKGLTNTEAFF.

The genes are TRBV30 and TRBJ2-7; TRBD2 might be the D (6 bases). Germline CDR1 is GTSNPN and CDR2 is SVGIG (reference sequence). The germline V and J ends were trimmed by 4 bases and 0 bases, with 13 bases remaining between them. This CDR3 is 14 amino acids long. The CDR3 loop reads CAWNRDSSSYEQYF. The CDR3 bases are TGTGCCTGGAATCGGGACTCGAGCTCCTACGAGCAGTACTTC.

This clone has just a few counts. CDR3 nucleotides: TGTGCCAGCAGCCCAACCGACCCCAGGGGGAACGAGCAGTACGTC. Its translation is CASSPTDPRGNEQYV. The chain recombines TRBV28 with TRBJ2-7; 7 bases are shared with TRBD1. This CDR3 has 15 amino acids. Per germline, CDR1 MDHEN and CDR2 SYDVKM. V gave up 6 bases and J gave up 5 bases; unmatched junction bases: 13.

The chain employs TRBV27 and TRBJ1-2, with D possibly being TRBD1 (6 bases). The CDR3 extends over 13 amino acids. CDR1 and CDR2 from the germline V gene are MNHEY and SMNVEV (reference sequence). V was cut by 3 bases and J by 6 bases, with 11 bases left in between. The CDR3 nucleotides are TGTGCCAGCAGTTTGCTCACAGGGAATGGCTACACCTTC. This translates into CASSLLTGNGYTF.

V is TRBV4-1 and J is TRBJ2-2, with D tentatively TRBD1 (6 bases). This CDR3 is built from 17 residues. Germline CDR1 MGHRA, CDR2 YSYEKL. Trimming removed 1 base from V and 6 bases from J, with 18 bases in between. The CDR3 DNA sequence: TGCGCCAGCAGCCAAGGTCTGAAACAGGGATCGTCCGGGGAGCTGTTTTTT. The encoded protein is CASSQGLKQGSSGELFF.

CDR3 amino acids: CASSLGGTGNTIYF. As DNA, the CDR3 is TGTGCCAGCAGTTTGGGGGGGACTGGAAACACCATATATTTT. This chain uses TRBV28 with TRBJ1-3, with D maybe TRBD1 (5 bases). CDR3 length: 14 amino acids. Trimming removed 3 bases from V and 2 bases from J, with 8 bases in between. Germline V gene lookup returns CDR1 MDHEN and CDR2 SYDVKM.

This clone was counted a few times. The chain employs TRBV4-1 and TRBJ1-6, with 7 bases identical to TRBD1. V trimming: 0 bases; J trimming: 13 bases; junction bases outside the gene matches: 9. Germline V gives CDR1 MGHRA, CDR2 YSYEKL. This CDR3 is 15 amino acids long. CDR3 bases: TGCGCCAGCAGCCAAGATCCGAGGGGGCAGGCGCCCCTCCACTTT. It yields the protein CASSQDPRGQAPLHF.

This clone was seen only once. This chain uses TRBV4-2 with TRBJ1-1; D ambiguous. The CDR3 sequence is 15 residues long. Germline-derived CDR1 and CDR2 are LGHNA and YNFKEQ. Trimming took off 0 bases at V and 5 bases at J, with 13 bases between the two ends. Here the CDR3 reads CASSQEALTGTEAFF. For the CDR3, the DNA is TGTGCCAGCAGCCAAGAGGCCCTGACTGGGACTGAAGCTTTCTTT.

The sample holds a few counts of this clone. The chain recombines TRBV2 with TRBJ2-6, with D tentatively TRBD1 (6 bases). The CDR3 is made up of 15 amino acids. Trimming took 10 bases from V and 0 from J, leaving 13 bases between them. Germline V CDR1 and CDR2: SNHLY, FYNNEI. CDR3 coding DNA: TGTGCCACCCACAGGGAGTTCTCTGGGGCCAACGTCCTGACTTTC. Translated: CATHREFSGANVLTF.